This T cell receptor beta chain was sequenced for a study of T cells in Graves' hyperthyroidism and ophthalmopathy. Study-wide results and limits: The model identified upcoming ophthalmopathy a median approximately six months ahead of onset. In blood, most of the thyroid clonotypes expanded above 0.001 were also present.

Using RNA transcripts as the source, TCR beta CDR3 regions were amplified. HTBI primers were used for first-round RT-PCR of the TCR CDR3. TCRdb reprocessed the multiplex PCR reads with MiXCR, giving one entry per CDR3 protein. Altogether 500,000 to 600,000 distinct CDR3 sequences are present, more than 45% being singletons, with the ten largest covering about 7.8%. Each patient was aged 18 to 65 and had newly diagnosed hyperthyroidism of under 2 months' duration. Diagnoses rested on clinical symptoms, serum thyroxine and TRAb, thyroid ultrasound and orbital computed tomography. This clonotype was recorded many times. Its antigen is as yet unknown. V gave up 7 bases and J gave up 0 bases, with 13 bases separating them. The CDR3 loop spans 15 amino acids. Germline assignment: CDR1 LNHDA and CDR2 SQIVND (reference sequence).

This chain connects TRBV19 to TRBJ1-5; tentative D call: TRBD1 (5 bases). This receptor was taken from a woman younger than 30 with Graves' hyperthyroidism. Sample: peripheral blood or thyroid tissue (not recorded which). CDR3 sequence reads: CASTLSGGSNQPQHF. The CDR3 DNA follows: TGTGCCAGTACCCTCTCCGGGGGTAGCAATCAGCCCCAGCATTTT.